These T cell receptor beta chains were read from a single sample in a study of blood T cell repertoires in COVID-19. Only in-frame clones appear in the TCRdb table, and some are missing; sequencing was by immunoSEQ multiplex PCR. The sample has about 80,000 clones, 88% seen once; the top ten hold about 7%. The specimen sequenced was peripheral blood. These receptors came from a man between 65 and 85 years old with acute or convalescent COVID-19. Both conserved end residues are part of each CDR3. The D gene is left open where the match is weak. Clone size, where shown, is once, few, many, or a class for clones that have expanded.

D gene | clone size | J gene | V gene | CDR3 DNA | CDR3 protein
NA | NA | TRBJ1-1 | TRBV4-3 | TGCGCCAGCAGCCAAGATCAGGGATACGGCACTGAAGCTTTCTTT | CASSQDQGYGTEAFF
TRBD1 | NA | TRBJ2-6 | TRBV7-9 | TGTGCCAGCAGCCTTGGGACAGCTACTGGGGCCAACGTCCTGACTTTC | CASSLGTATGANVLTF
NA | NA | TRBJ2-3 | TRBV12-3/TRBV12-4 | TGTGCCAGCAGCCTCCCCACAGATACGCAGTATTTT | CASSLPTDTQYF
NA | NA | TRBJ2-7 | TRBV24-1 | TGTGCCATCTACCAAACAGGGCCCTACGAGCAGTACTTC | CAIYQTGPYEQYF
TRBD2 | NA | TRBJ2-3 | TRBV29-1 | TGCAGCGTTGGGCTTCGAGCGGGGCCAAGCACAGATACGCAGTATTTT | CSVGLRAGPSTDTQYF
TRBD2 | NA | TRBJ2-4 | TRBV19 | TGTGCCAGTAGTAACAGACTAGCGGCAGCCAAAAACATTCAGTACTTC | CASSNRLAAAKNIQYF
TRBD2 | NA | TRBJ2-3 | TRBV19 | TGTGCCACCAACCCCCAGCGGGGGGTCTTGACAGATACGCAGTATTTT | CATNPQRGVLTDTQYF
NA | NA | TRBJ1-3 | TRBV5-1 | TGCGCCAGCAGCTTGGCCGGAGGGTTCTCTGGAAACACCATATATTTT | CASSLAGGFSGNTIYF
NA | NA | TRBJ2-7 | TRBV28 | TGTGCCAGCAGTTTTTGGGAGGACAGGAGCTCCTACGAGCAGTACTTC | CASSFWEDRSSYEQYF
NA | NA | TRBJ1-2 | TRBV28 | TGTGCCAGCAGTTTTAGAGAGTCCACGGGGACCTTC | CASSFRESTGTF
TRBD1 | NA | TRBJ1-5 | TRBV6-6 | TGTGCCAGCAGTTGGGAACAGGGGACCAATCAGCCCCAGCATTTT | CASSWEQGTNQPQHF
NA | NA | TRBJ2-3 | TRBV24-1 | TGTGCCACCAGTGAGGGGGGAGGAGATACGCAGTATTTT | CATSEGGGDTQYF
NA | once | TRBJ1-2 | TRBV19 | TGTGCCAGTAGCACCAGGGTTGATTATGGCTACACCTTC | CASSTRVDYGYTF
NA | NA | TRBJ2-5 | TRBV2 | TGTGCCAGCAGTGGCGGGTCGAGAGTGACCCAGTACTTC | CASSGGSRVTQYF
NA | NA | TRBJ1-3 | TRBV28 | TGTGCCAGCAGTTTTGTCGTCGGCAGGGACTCTGGAAACACCATATATTTT | CASSFVVGRDSGNTIYF
NA | once | TRBJ2-4 | TRBV2 | TGTGCCAGCAGTGAAGCCGGCGGATCGGACATTCAGTACTTC | CASSEAGGSDIQYF
NA | NA | TRBJ1-5 | TRBV6-5 | TGTGCCAGCAGAGACACCTCCAATCAGCCCCAGCATTTT | CASRDTSNQPQHF
NA | once | TRBJ2-1 | TRBV12-2 | TGTGCAAGTCGCTTATTGTTCGGACTAGCGGGCCCGAGCTCCTACAATGAGCAGTTCTTC | CASRLLFGLAGPSSYNEQFF
TRBD1 | few | TRBJ1-2 | TRBV2 | TGTGCCAGCAGAGAGGGGGCGCCCGGCTATGGCTACACCTTC | CASREGAPGYGYTF
TRBD1 | NA | TRBJ2-3 | TRBV9 | TGTGCCAGCAGCGCTAGACAGGGGGGCACAGATACGCAGTATTTT | CASSARQGGTDTQYF
TRBD1 | NA | TRBJ2-7 | TRBV11-2 | TGTGCCAGCAGCTTACCGGGACAGGGGGCGCAGATCTACTTC | CASSLPGQGAQIYF
TRBD2 | NA | TRBJ2-1 | TRBV7-9 | TGTGCCAGCAGCCTCTTTTCTCGGGGGGCCTACAATGAGCAGTTCTTC | CASSLFSRGAYNEQFF
NA | NA | TRBJ1-1 | TRBV3-1/TRBV3-2 | TGTGCCAGCAGCCTTGCCGGTAATTGGGCTTTCTTT | CASSLAGNWAFF